This T cell receptor (beta chain) emerged from a study of cytomegalovirus exposure and HLA in healthy donors. Germline V gene lookup returns CDR1 SGHTA and CDR2 FQGNSA. This CDR3 comprises 15 residues. V lost 5 bases, J lost 3 bases, and 16 bases lay in between. Whole-study results and caveats: A link between a missense DCLRE1C variant and TCR beta V- and J-gene trimming emerged from a later analysis. In a later analysis, the majority of CMV-associated beta chains seemingly showed HLA restriction. In a later analysis, HLA-associated beta chains showed higher expansion and lower generation probabilities than comparable chains.

The PCR made use of 60 Vbeta and 13 Jbeta primers. This table comes from immunoSEQ multiplex PCR, and its TCRdb copy is limited to in-frame clones, with some not included. The sample lists around 91,000 clones; nearly 80% were seen once. Donors were ostensibly healthy at sampling, although undocumented immune exposures were probable. As to this clone: Its antigen is not identified.

V and J are TRBV7-2 and TRBJ1-2, with D perhaps TRBD1 (6 bases). This sequence originates from a middle-aged woman in good health and CMV-seropositive. Sample: PBMCs. CDR3 protein: CASSPYRGGYYGYTF. The CDR3 bases are TGTGCCAGCAGCCCATATCGCGGGGGCTACTATGGCTACACCTTC.